The 7 T cell receptor beta chains given below trace back to one sample, sequenced in a study of T cell changes during pregnancy in multiple sclerosis (dated by TCRdb to between 2017 and 2020). The library came from the immunoSEQ multiplex PCR assay. TCRdb retrieved this table from immuneACCESS and kept in-frame rearrangements only. Not all clones are present; in checked studies, unresolved V genes account for under half, and no reason is known for the remainder. For this sample there are roughly 30,000 clones; roughly 87% appear just once. Around 5.1% of the sample is in the top ten clones. Sequenced here: CD8+ T cells from peripheral blood mononuclear cells, sampled in the first trimester of pregnancy. All receptors come from a female donor with multiple sclerosis, enrolled in a pregnancy study.

The gene calls are TRBV7-9 and TRBJ2-1; 9 bases match TRBD2. Germline V gives CDR1 SEHNR, CDR2 FQNEAQ (reference sequence). The CDR3 runs to 16 residues. The trim removed 5 bases at V and 9 bases at J, leaving 14 bases unmatched. The DNA of the CDR3 is TGTGCCAGCAGCCTGCCGGGACTAGCTGAGAATCCTGAGCAGTTCTTC. Its protein product is CASSLPGLAENPEQFF.

The chain is built from TRBV6-1 and TRBJ2-5, with 11 bases aligning to TRBD2. The CDR3 extends over 16 amino acids. Germline CDR1 is MNHNS and CDR2 is SASEGT. Trimming took 3 bases from V and 2 from J; bases not matched to a gene: 5. CDR3 region: CASSDLTSGDQETQYF. CDR3 sequence (DNA): TGTGCCAGCAGTGACCTGACTAGCGGGGATCAAGAGACCCAGTACTTC.

V is TRBV10-2 and J is TRBJ2-3; a weak D match, TRBD1 (6 bases). Trimming pared 3 bases from V and 3 bases from J, leaving 10 bases between. Per the germline V gene, CDR1 is WSHSY and CDR2 is SAAADI. This CDR3 is 14 amino acids long. The CDR3 DNA sequence: TGCGCCAGCAGTGATTACAGGGAGACAGATACGCAGTATTTT. As protein: CASSDYRETDTQYF.

This sequence joins TRBV2 and TRBJ2-3, with 7 bases identical to TRBD2. The ends lost 10 bases at V and 2 bases at J; junction bases unmatched: 12. Germline CDR1 and CDR2: SNHLY and FYNNEI. The CDR3 totals 15 residues. The CDR3 bases are TGTGCCATCACTGGGACTACCCAGCTCACAGATACGCAGTATTTT. Translating it yields CAITGTTQLTDTQYF.

The chain carries TRBV19 and TRBJ2-7; the match to TRBD2 covers 13 bases. This CDR3 has 19 residues. Germline loops: CDR1 LNHDA, CDR2 SQIVND (reference sequence). V dropped 3 bases and J dropped 3; count of bases not matched to a gene: 14. The CDR3 loop is CASSIAHGLAGVLFYEQYF. CDR3 bases: TGTGCCAGTAGTATCGCCCACGGACTAGCGGGAGTTCTATTCTACGAGCAGTACTTC. The variable domain in full, completed from reference TRBV19 and TRBJ2-7, reads DGGITQSPKYLFRKEGQNVTLSCEQNLNHDAMYWYRQDPGQGLRLIYYSQIVNDFQKGDIAEGYSVSREKKESFPLTVTSAQKNPTAFYLCASSIAHGLAGVLFYEQYFGPGTRLTVT.

V usage is TRBV27 and J usage is TRBJ2-3, with D possibly being TRBD2 (6 bases). This CDR3 region has 14 residues. Germline V gene data show CDR1 as MNHEY and CDR2 as SMNVEV (reference sequence). V was cut by 2 bases and J by 4 bases, with 10 bases left in between. Here the CDR3 reads CASSLGGRSDTQYF. Written as DNA, the CDR3 is TGTGCCAGCAGTTTAGGTGGGAGGTCAGATACGCAGTATTTT.

The genes are TRBV25-1 and TRBJ2-6; TRBD1 aligns across 11 bases. The CDR3 spans 18 residues. J was trimmed by 0 bases and V by 8 bases; bases with no gene match: 9. Germline lookup yields CDR1 MGHDK and CDR2 SYGVNS. The CDR3 sequence: CASAEGGTGGSGANVLTF. DNA of the CDR3: TGTGCCAGCGCCGAGGGAGGGACAGGGGGCTCTGGGGCCAACGTCCTGACTTTC. The complete variable domain, with remaining parts taken from reference TRBV25-1 and TRBJ2-6, reads EADIYQTPRYLVIGTGKKITLECSQTMGHDKMYWYQQDPGMELHLIHYSYGVNSTEKGDLSSESTVSRIRTEHFPLTLESARPSHTSQYLCASAEGGTGGSGANVLTFGAGSRLTVL.